This TCR beta chain was recovered during a study of CD8+CD57+ T cells in acquired aplastic anemia. Genomic DNA was employed as the template in profiling TCR beta VDJ and CDR3. TCRdb fed the reads into MiXCR, producing one record per CDR3 protein. The table has approximately 380,000 distinct CDR3 sequences, about two thirds seen once. Germline CDR1 is SGHDN and CDR2 is FVKESK. The CDR3 has 15 residues. The ends were cut back, 3 bases at V and 12 bases at J, with 21 bases in the middle. Study-level results: Patients shared twenty-nine CD8+ CDR3 sequences with controls.

Comments on this clonotype: The antigen remains unidentified.

This chain links TRBV14 with TRBJ2-1, with D possibly TRBD2 on 6 matching bases. Material: sorted CD4+, CD8+, or CD8+CD57+ T cells (not recorded which) from PBMCs. The sequence was obtained from a human donor in good health, serving as a control. CDR3 protein: CASSHFVGGRDTQFF. CDR3 coding DNA: TGTGCCAGCAGCCATTTTGTGGGGGGACGGGATACGCAGTTCTTC. Variable domain in full (rest from reference TRBV14 and TRBJ2-1): EAGVTQFPSHSVIEKGQTVTLRCDPISGHDNLYWYRRVMGKEIKFLLHFVKESKQDESGMPNNRFLAERTGGTYSTLKVQPAELEDSGVYFCASSHFVGGRDTQFFGPGTRLTVL.